This T cell receptor beta chain appears in the sequencing data of a study of graft-versus-host responses after intestinal transplantation. General observations from the study: Present in recipient marrow, GvH clones included some that appeared first in ileum or blood. Individuals carrying graft-donor T cell macrochimerism showed high graft-versus-host to host-versus-graft clonal ratios in allografts.

With V trimmed by 6 bases and J by 1 base, 7 bases remained unmatched. Germline CDR1 and CDR2: SEHNR and FQNEAQ (reference sequence). The CDR3 is 16 amino acids. Tissue processing of the graft released intraepithelial and lamina propria lymphocytes from it. Sequencing was performed with immunoSEQ multiplex PCR; in TCRdb, only in-frame clones are kept and a portion is missing. The table records about 7,400 clones, about two thirds of them present only once. This clone was counted between two and nine times. Its antigen is not identified. The rearrangement joins TRBV7-9 to TRBJ2-3; 10 positions match TRBD2. The sample was ileum tissue, taken 55 to 60 days after transplant. This clonotype was obtained from a human patient who received an intestinal transplant, so some T cells may come from the graft donor. The CDR3: CASRVPGTSGTDTQYF. For the CDR3, the DNA is TGTGCCAGCAGAGTACCCGGGACTAGCGGCACAGATACGCAGTATTTT. Full variable domain (missing parts from reference TRBV7-9 and TRBJ2-3): DTGVSQNPRHKITKRGQNVTFRCDPISEHNRLYWYRQTLGQGPEFLTYFQNEAQLEKSRLLSDRFSAERPKGSFSTLEIQRTEQGDSAMYLCASRVPGTSGTDTQYFGPGTRLTVL.